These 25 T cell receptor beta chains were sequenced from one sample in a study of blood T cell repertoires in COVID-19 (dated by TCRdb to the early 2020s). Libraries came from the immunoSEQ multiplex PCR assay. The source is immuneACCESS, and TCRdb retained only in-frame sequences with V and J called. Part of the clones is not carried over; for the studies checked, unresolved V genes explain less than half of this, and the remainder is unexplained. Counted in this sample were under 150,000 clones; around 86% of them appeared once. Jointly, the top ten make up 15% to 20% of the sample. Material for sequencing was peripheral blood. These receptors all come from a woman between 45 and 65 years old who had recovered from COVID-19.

As DNA, the CDR3 is TGTGCCAGCTCACCAATGACAAGGAACACTGAAGCTTTCTTT. It codes for CASSPMTRNTEAFF. The chain employs TRBV18 and TRBJ1-1; D call uncertain. This CDR3 has 14 amino acids. Trimming removed 2 bases from V and 1 base from J, with 8 bases in between. Germline loops: CDR1 KGHSH, CDR2 LQKENI.

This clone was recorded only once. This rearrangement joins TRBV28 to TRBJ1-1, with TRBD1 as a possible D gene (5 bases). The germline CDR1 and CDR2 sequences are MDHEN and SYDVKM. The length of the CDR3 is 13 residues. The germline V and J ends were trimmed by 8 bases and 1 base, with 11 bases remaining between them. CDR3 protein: CASRGRRNTEAFF. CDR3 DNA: TGTGCCAGCCGGGGGAGGAGGAACACTGAAGCTTTCTTT. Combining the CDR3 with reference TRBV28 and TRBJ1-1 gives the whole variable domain DVKVTQSSRYLVKRTGEKVFLECVQDMDHENMFWYRQDPGLGLRLIYFSYDVKMKEKGDIPEGYSVSREKKERFSLILESASTNQTSMYLCASRGRRNTEAFFGQGTRLTVV.

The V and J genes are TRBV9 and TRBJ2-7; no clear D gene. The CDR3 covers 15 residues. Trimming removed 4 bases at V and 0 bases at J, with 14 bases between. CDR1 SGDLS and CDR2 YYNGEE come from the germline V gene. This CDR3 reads CASSPNSLSSYEQYF. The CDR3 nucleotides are TGTGCCAGCAGCCCAAACTCCCTTAGCTCCTACGAGCAGTACTTC.

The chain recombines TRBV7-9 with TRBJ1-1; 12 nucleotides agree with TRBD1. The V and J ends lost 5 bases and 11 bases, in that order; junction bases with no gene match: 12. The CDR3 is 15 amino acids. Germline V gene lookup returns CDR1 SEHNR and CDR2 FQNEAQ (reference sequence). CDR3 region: CASSQQGTGGGGAFF. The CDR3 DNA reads TGTGCCAGCAGCCAACAAGGGACAGGGGGCGGTGGGGCTTTCTTT.

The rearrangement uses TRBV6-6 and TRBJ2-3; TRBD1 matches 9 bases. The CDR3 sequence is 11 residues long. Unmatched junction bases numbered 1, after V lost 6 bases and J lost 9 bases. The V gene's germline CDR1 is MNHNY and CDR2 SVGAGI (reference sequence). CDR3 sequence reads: CASSGTGTQYF. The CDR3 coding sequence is TGTGCCAGCAGCGGGACAGGGACGCAGTATTTT.

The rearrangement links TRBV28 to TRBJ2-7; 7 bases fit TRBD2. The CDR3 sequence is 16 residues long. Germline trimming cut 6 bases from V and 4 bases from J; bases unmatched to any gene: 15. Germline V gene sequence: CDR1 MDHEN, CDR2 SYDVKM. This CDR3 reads CASSSGGGAGSYEQYF. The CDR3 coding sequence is TGTGCCAGCAGCTCGGGGGGAGGAGCGGGAAGTTACGAGCAGTACTTC.

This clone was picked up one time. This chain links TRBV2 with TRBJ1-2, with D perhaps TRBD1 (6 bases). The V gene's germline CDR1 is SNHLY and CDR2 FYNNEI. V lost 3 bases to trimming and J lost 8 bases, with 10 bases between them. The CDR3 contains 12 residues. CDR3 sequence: CASSDSGDGYTF. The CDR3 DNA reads TGTGCCAGCAGTGACTCAGGGGACGGCTACACCTTC.

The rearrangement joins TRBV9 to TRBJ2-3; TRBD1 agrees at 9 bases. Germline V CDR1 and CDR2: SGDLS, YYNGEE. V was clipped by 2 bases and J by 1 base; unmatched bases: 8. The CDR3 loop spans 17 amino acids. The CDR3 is CASSVLGQGTGTDTQYF. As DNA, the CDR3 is TGTGCCAGCAGCGTTCTGGGACAGGGAACTGGCACAGATACGCAGTATTTT.

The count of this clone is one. CDR3 sequence: CASSTIEGPDEQYF. Here the CDR3 DNA reads TGCGCCAGCAGCACCATTGAGGGCCCCGACGAGCAGTACTTC. The chain carries TRBV5-1 and TRBJ2-7; D might be TRBD2 (5 bases). CDR1 SGHRS and CDR2 YFSETQ come from the germline V gene. The CDR3 contains 14 residues. V was cut by 4 bases and J by 5 bases, with 16 bases left in between.

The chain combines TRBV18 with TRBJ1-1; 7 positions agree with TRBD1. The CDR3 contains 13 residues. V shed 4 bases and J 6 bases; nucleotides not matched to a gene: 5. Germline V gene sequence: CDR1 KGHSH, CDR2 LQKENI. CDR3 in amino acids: CASSQNQGAEAFF. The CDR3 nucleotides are TGTGCCAGCTCACAAAACCAGGGGGCTGAAGCTTTCTTT.

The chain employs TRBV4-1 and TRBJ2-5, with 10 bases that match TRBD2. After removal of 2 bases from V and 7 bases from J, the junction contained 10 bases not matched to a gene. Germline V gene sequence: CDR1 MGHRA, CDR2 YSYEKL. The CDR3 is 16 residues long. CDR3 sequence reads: CASSQPWTSGRGTQYF. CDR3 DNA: TGCGCCAGCAGCCAACCTTGGACTAGCGGTAGGGGGACCCAGTACTTC.

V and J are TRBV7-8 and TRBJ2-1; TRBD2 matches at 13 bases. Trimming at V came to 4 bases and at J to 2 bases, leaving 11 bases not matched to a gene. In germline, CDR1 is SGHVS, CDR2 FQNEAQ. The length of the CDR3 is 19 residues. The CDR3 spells CASSSGLAGSMVAYNEQFF. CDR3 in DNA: TGTGCCAGCAGCTCGGGACTAGCGGGGTCAATGGTGGCCTACAATGAGCAGTTCTTC.

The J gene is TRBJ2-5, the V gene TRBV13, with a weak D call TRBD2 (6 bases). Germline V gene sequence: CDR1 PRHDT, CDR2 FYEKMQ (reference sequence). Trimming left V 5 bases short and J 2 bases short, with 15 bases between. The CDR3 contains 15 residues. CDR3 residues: CASSLGGAWQETQYF. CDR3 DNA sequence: TGTGCCAGCAGCCTGGGGGGAGCTTGGCAAGAGACCCAGTACTTC.

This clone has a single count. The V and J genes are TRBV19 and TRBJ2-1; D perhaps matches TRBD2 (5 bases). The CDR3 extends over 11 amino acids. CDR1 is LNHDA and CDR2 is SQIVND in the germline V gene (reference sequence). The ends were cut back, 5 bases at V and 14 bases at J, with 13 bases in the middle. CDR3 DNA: TGTGCCAGTAGTGCGGGCCCCTTGGAGTTCTTC. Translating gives CASSAGPLEFF.

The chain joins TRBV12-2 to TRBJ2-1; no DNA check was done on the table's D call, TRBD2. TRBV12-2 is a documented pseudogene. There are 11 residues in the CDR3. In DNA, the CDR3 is TGTGCAAGTCGCTTCTGGCGGTACCGGTTCTTC. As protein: CASRFWRYRFF.

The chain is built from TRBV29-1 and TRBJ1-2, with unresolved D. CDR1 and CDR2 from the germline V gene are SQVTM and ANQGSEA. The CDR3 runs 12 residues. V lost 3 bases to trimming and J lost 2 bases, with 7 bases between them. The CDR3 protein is CSVEYKNYGYTF. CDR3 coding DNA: TGCAGCGTTGAGTACAAGAACTATGGCTACACCTTC.

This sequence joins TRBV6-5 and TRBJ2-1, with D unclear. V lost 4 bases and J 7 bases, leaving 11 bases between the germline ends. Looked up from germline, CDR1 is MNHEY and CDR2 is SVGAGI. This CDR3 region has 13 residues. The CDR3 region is CASSSRVKNEQFF. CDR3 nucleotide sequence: TGTGCCAGCAGTTCCCGGGTAAAGAATGAGCAGTTCTTC.

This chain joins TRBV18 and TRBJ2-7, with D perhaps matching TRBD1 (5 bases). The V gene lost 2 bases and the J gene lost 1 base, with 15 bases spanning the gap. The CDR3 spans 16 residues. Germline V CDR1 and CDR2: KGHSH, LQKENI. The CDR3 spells CASSPMAQGHSYEQYF. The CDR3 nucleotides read TGTGCCAGCTCACCAATGGCCCAGGGCCATTCCTACGAGCAGTACTTC.

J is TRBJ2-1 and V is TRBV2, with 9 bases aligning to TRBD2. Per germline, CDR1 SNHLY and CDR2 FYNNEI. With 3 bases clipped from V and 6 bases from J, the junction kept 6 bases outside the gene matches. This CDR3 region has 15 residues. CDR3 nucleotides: TGTGCCAGCAGTGAGCTAGCGGGACCCCCCAATGAGCAGTTCTTC. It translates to CASSELAGPPNEQFF.

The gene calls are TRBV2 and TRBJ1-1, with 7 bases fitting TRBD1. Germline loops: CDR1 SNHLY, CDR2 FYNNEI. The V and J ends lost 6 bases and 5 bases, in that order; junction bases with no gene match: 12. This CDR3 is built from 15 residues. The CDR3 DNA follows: TGTGCCAGCAGACCCACTGCCCACAGGGGAACTGAAGCTTTCTTT. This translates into CASRPTAHRGTEAFF.

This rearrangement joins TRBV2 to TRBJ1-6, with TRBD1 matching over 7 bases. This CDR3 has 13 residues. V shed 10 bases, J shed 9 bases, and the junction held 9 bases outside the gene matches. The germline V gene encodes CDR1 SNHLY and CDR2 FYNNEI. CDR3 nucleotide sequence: TGTGCCACCAGACAGGGATTGGGTTCACCCCTCCACTTT. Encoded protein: CATRQGLGSPLHF.

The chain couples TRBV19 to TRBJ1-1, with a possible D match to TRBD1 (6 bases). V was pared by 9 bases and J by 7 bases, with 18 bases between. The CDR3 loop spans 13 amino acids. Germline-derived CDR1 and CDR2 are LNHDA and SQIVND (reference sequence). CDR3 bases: TGTGCCAGCCAAAAATCAGGGGCGGTTGAAGCTTTCTTT. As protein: CASQKSGAVEAFF.

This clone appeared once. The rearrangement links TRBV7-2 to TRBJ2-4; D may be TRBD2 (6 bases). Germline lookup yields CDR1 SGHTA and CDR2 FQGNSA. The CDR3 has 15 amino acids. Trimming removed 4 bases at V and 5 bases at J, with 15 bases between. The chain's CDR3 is CASSSDYGPENIQYF. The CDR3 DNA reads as TGTGCCAGCAGCTCGGACTACGGTCCGGAAAACATTCAGTACTTC.

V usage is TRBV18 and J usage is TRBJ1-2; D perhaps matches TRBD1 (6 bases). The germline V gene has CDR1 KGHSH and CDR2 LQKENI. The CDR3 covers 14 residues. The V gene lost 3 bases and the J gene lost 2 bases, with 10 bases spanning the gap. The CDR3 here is CASSPGGANYGYTF. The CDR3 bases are TGTGCCAGCTCACCGGGGGGGGCCAACTATGGCTACACCTTC.

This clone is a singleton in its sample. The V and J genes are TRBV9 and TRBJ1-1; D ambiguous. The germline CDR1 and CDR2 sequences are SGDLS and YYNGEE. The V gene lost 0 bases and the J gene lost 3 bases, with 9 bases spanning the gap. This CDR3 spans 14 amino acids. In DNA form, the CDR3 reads TGTGCCAGCAGCGTAGACCAGCGGGACACTGAAGCTTTCTTT. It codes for CASSVDQRDTEAFF. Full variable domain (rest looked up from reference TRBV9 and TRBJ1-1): DSGVTQTPKHLITATGQRVTLRCSPRSGDLSVYWYQQSLDQGLQFLIQYYNGEERAKGNILERFSAQQFPDLHSELNLSSLELGDSALYFCASSVDQRDTEAFFGQGTRLTVV.